This T cell receptor beta chain is drawn from a study of T cell repertoires in cytomegalovirus infection. TCRdb fed the reads into MiXCR, producing one record per CDR3 protein. The data show approximately 730,000 distinct CDR3 sequences, with roughly 29% seen just once and around 14% held by the top ten. Germline CDR1 and CDR2: SGHTA and FQGNSA. Trimming removed 4 bases from V and 7 bases from J, with 16 bases in between. The CDR3 runs to 15 residues. Whole-study results and caveats: The cumulative frequency of public TCR beta families identified carriers of CMV plus the relevant HLA.

This clonotype was detected many times. Its antigen is not identified. The origin of this receptor is a human donor in good health (CMV status not recorded). Some clones in this sample may be carry-over from other donors' samples. The V and J genes are TRBV7-2 and TRBJ1-4; D unresolved. The source material was cultured CD8+ T cells from PBMCs, sampled from culture after CMV antigen stimulation. The CDR3 region is CASSYPGVLGEKLFF. DNA for the CDR3: TGTGCCAGCAGCTATCCCGGGGTCCTGGGTGAAAAACTGTTTTTT.